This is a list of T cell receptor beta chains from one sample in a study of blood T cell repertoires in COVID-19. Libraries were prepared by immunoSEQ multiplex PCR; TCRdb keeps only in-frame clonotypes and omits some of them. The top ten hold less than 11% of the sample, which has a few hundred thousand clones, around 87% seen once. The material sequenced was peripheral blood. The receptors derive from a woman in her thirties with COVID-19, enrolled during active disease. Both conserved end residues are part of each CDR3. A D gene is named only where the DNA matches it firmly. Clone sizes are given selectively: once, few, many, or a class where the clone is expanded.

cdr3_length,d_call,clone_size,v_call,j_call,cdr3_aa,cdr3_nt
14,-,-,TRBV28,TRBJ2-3,CASSSDQGTDTQYF,TGTGCCAGCAGTTCCGATCAGGGGACAGATACGCAGTATTTT
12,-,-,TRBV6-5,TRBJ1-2,CASRQDSYGYTF,TGTGCCAGCCGCCAGGACAGCTATGGCTACACCTTC
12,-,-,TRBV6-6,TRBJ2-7,CASSDLGHEQYF,TGTGCCAGCAGTGACCTAGGCCACGAGCAGTACTTC
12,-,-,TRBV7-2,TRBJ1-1,CASSLAAVEAFF,TGTGCCAGCAGCTTAGCGGCAGTTGAAGCTTTCTTT
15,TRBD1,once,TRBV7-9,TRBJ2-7,CASSSTTGPSYEQYF,TGTGCCAGCAGCTCTACGACAGGGCCCTCCTACGAGCAGTACTTC
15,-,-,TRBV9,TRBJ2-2,CASSVAATNTGELFF,TGTGCCAGCAGCGTAGCCGCGACGAACACCGGGGAGCTGTTTTTT
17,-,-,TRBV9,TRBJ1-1,CASSPHPSLTANTEAFF,TGTGCCAGCAGCCCCCATCCCAGCTTAACAGCGAACACTGAAGCTTTCTTT
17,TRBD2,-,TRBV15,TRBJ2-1,CATSRDRGLAGGHEQFF,TGTGCCACCAGCAGAGATAGGGGACTAGCGGGAGGACATGAGCAGTTCTTC
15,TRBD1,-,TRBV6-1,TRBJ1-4,CASSEPGTGVEKLFF,TGTGCCAGCAGTGAGCCCGGGACAGGGGTTGAAAAACTGTTTTTT
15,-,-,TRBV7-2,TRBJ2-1,CASSLVSGANNEQFF,TGTGCCAGCAGCTTAGTTTCGGGAGCTAACAATGAGCAGTTCTTC
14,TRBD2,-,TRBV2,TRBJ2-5,CASRRGAGRETQYF,TGTGCCAGCAGGCGGGGGGCCGGGAGGGAGACCCAGTACTTC
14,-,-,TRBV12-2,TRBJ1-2,CASRFIPGSGGYTF,TGTGCAAGTCGCTTCATCCCAGGGTCAGGTGGCTACACCTTC
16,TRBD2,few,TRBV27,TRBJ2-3,CASRPGRGRETDTQYF,TGTGCCAGCAGGCCTGGGCGCGGGAGGGAGACAGATACGCAGTATTTT
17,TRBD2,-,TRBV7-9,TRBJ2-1,CASSSGTSGSRYNEQFF,TGTGCCAGCAGCTCAGGGACTAGCGGGAGTCGGTACAATGAGCAGTTCTTC
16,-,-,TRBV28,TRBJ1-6,CASSLLRGWDNSPLHF,TGTGCCAGCAGTTTATTACGGGGGTGGGATAATTCACCCCTCCACTTT
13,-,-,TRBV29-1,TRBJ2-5,CSVGWTSKETQYF,TGCAGCGTTGGGTGGACATCCAAAGAGACCCAGTACTTC
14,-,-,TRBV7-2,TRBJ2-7,CASSLWRGRDEQYF,TGTGCCAGCAGCTTATGGCGGGGGCGGGACGAGCAGTACTTC
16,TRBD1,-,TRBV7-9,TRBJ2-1,CASSAPGTGGFNEQFF,TGTGCCAGCAGCGCGCCCGGGACAGGGGGCTTCAATGAGCAGTTCTTC
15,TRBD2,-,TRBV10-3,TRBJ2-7,CAISGTSGSSYEQYF,TGTGCCATCAGTGGGACTAGCGGAAGCTCCTACGAGCAGTACTTC
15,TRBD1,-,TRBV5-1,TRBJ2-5,CASSLADRGRETQYF,TGCGCCAGCAGCTTGGCCGACAGGGGGCGGGAGACCCAGTACTTC
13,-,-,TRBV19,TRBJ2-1,CASSIGVYNEQFF,TGTGCCAGTAGTATCGGGGTTTACAATGAGCAGTTCTTC
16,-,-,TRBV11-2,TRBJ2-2,CASSLNAGANTGELFF,TGTGCCAGCAGCTTAAACGCGGGCGCGAACACCGGGGAGCTGTTTTTT
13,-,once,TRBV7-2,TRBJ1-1,CASSVYRVTEAFF,TGTGCCAGCAGCGTCTACAGGGTAACAGAAGCTTTCTTT
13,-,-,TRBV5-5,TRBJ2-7,CASSLRQNHEQYF,TGTGCCAGCAGCTTACGACAGAACCACGAGCAGTACTTC
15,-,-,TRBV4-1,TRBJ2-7,CASSQELAVPLEQYF,TGCGCCAGCAGCCAAGAACTAGCTGTTCCTCTCGAGCAGTACTTC
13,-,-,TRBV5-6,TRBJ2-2,CASSHVETGELFF,TGTGCCAGCAGCCACGTGGAGACCGGGGAGCTGTTTTTT
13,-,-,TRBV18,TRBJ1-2,CASSPDTNYGYTF,TGTGCCAGCTCACCAGACACTAACTATGGCTACACCTTC